These T cell receptor beta chains were read from a single sample in a study of beta chain features in type 1 diabetes. Profiling relied on immunoSEQ multiplex PCR, and the TCRdb table lists in-frame clones only, not all of them. The sample has roughly 100,000 clones, approximately 30% seen once. Source material: central memory CD4+ T cells from blood. The receptors shown here come from a woman between 18 and 29 years old with type 1 diabetes. Each CDR3 is given with its conserved first and last residue. Each record gives: clone size, V gene, D gene, J gene, CDR3 protein, CDR3 DNA. The D gene is left open where the match is weak. Clone size is not always given. Where it is, it says once, few, many or a class for expanded clones.

abundance: few; v_gene: TRBV7-2; d_gene: TRBD2; j_gene: TRBJ2-5; CDR3aa: CASSYLTSVETQYF; CDR3nt: TGTGCCAGCAGCTACCTCACTAGCGTCGAGACCCAGTACTTC
abundance: -; v_gene: TRBV11-3; d_gene: TRBD1; j_gene: TRBJ1-4; CDR3aa: CASSLSTGTGPNEKLFF; CDR3nt: TGTGCCAGCAGCTTATCGACCGGGACAGGACCGAATGAAAAACTGTTTTTT
abundance: -; v_gene: TRBV7-6; d_gene: TRBD2; j_gene: TRBJ2-1; CDR3aa: CASSLALAGGHSSYNEQFF; CDR3nt: TGTGCCAGCAGCTTAGCACTAGCGGGAGGCCACAGCTCCTACAATGAGCAGTTCTTC
abundance: few; v_gene: TRBV4-3; d_gene: TRBD2; j_gene: TRBJ2-5; CDR3aa: CASSQNEQREGLKTQYF; CDR3nt: TGCGCCAGCAGCCAAAACGAACAGCGGGAGGGATTAAAGACCCAGTACTTC
abundance: few; v_gene: TRBV29-1; d_gene: -; j_gene: TRBJ1-1; CDR3aa: CSVGRGRVTEAFF; CDR3nt: TGCAGCGTTGGGAGGGGTCGGGTCACTGAAGCTTTCTTT
abundance: -; v_gene: TRBV29-1; d_gene: TRBD1; j_gene: TRBJ1-5; CDR3aa: CSVELAGTGDQPQHF; CDR3nt: TGCAGCGTTGAGCTCGCCGGGACAGGGGATCAGCCCCAGCATTTT
abundance: few; v_gene: TRBV18; d_gene: -; j_gene: TRBJ1-1; CDR3aa: CASSRDTVNTEAFF; CDR3nt: TGTGCCAGCTCACGGGACACCGTGAACACTGAAGCTTTCTTT
abundance: few; v_gene: TRBV10-3; d_gene: TRBD1; j_gene: TRBJ2-1; CDR3aa: CAISWDRANEQFF; CDR3nt: TGTGCCATCAGTTGGGACAGGGCCAATGAGCAGTTCTTC
abundance: few; v_gene: TRBV29-1; d_gene: -; j_gene: TRBJ1-1; CDR3aa: CSVEATANTEAFF; CDR3nt: TGCAGCGTTGAAGCGACAGCGAACACTGAAGCTTTCTTT
abundance: -; v_gene: TRBV6-5; d_gene: TRBD1; j_gene: TRBJ1-2; CDR3aa: CASRRPQGALGYTF; CDR3nt: TGTGCCAGCAGACGACCACAGGGGGCATTGGGCTACACCTTC
abundance: -; v_gene: TRBV7-3; d_gene: -; j_gene: TRBJ2-5; CDR3aa: CASSPKSAPMRARETQYF; CDR3nt: TGTGCCAGCAGCCCCAAATCGGCCCCTATGAGGGCACGTGAGACCCAGTACTTC
abundance: -; v_gene: TRBV7-6; d_gene: -; j_gene: TRBJ2-5; CDR3aa: CASSRDFGEETQYF; CDR3nt: TGTGCCAGCAGCCGGGACTTTGGGGAAGAGACCCAGTACTTC
abundance: few; v_gene: TRBV5-4; d_gene: TRBD1; j_gene: TRBJ2-1; CDR3aa: CASSLGYRGPNEQFF; CDR3nt: TGTGCCAGCAGCTTGGGTTACAGGGGGCCAAATGAGCAGTTCTTC
abundance: few; v_gene: TRBV28; d_gene: -; j_gene: TRBJ1-5; CDR3aa: CASSLSGGNQPQHF; CDR3nt: TGTGCCAGCAGTTTATCAGGTGGCAATCAGCCCCAGCATTTT
abundance: -; v_gene: TRBV6-1; d_gene: -; j_gene: TRBJ2-4; CDR3aa: CASSEGGNIQYF; CDR3nt: TGTGCCAGCAGTGAGGGGGGTAACATTCAGTACTTC
abundance: few; v_gene: TRBV6-1; d_gene: TRBD2; j_gene: TRBJ2-5; CDR3aa: CASSQTSGSRETQYF; CDR3nt: TGTGCCAGCAGCCAGACTAGCGGGAGTCGAGAGACCCAGTACTTC
abundance: many; v_gene: TRBV10-2; d_gene: -; j_gene: TRBJ1-5; CDR3aa: CASSVSEEQPQHF; CDR3nt: TGCGCCAGCAGTGTTTCTGAAGAGCAGCCCCAGCATTTT
abundance: few; v_gene: TRBV7-9; d_gene: TRBD2; j_gene: TRBJ2-3; CDR3aa: CASSFIAGGTDTQYF; CDR3nt: TGTGCCAGCAGCTTTATAGCGGGAGGCACAGATACGCAGTATTTT
abundance: -; v_gene: TRBV7-2; d_gene: TRBD1; j_gene: TRBJ1-2; CDR3aa: CASSLVPRTGGGTSGGYTF; CDR3nt: TGTGCCAGCAGCTTAGTCCCGAGGACAGGGGGAGGTACGTCGGGGGGCTACACCTTC
abundance: -; v_gene: TRBV11-3; d_gene: -; j_gene: TRBJ2-2; CDR3aa: CASSASGWGRDTGELFF; CDR3nt: TGTGCCAGCAGCGCCTCTGGCTGGGGGCGCGACACCGGGGAGCTGTTTTTT
abundance: -; v_gene: TRBV14; d_gene: -; j_gene: TRBJ1-2; CDR3aa: CAIVTGSYGYTF; CDR3nt: TGTGCCATCGTAACAGGGAGCTATGGCTACACCTTC
abundance: -; v_gene: TRBV7-8; d_gene: -; j_gene: TRBJ2-5; CDR3aa: CASSKTQETQYF; CDR3nt: TGTGCCAGCAGCAAAACTCAAGAGACCCAGTACTTC
abundance: -; v_gene: TRBV5-1; d_gene: TRBD1; j_gene: TRBJ2-4; CDR3aa: CASSLGDRNIQYF; CDR3nt: TGCGCCAGCAGTTTAGGGGACAGAAACATTCAGTACTTC
abundance: -; v_gene: TRBV18; d_gene: -; j_gene: TRBJ1-5; CDR3aa: CASSPNRDQPQHF; CDR3nt: TGTGCCAGCTCACCAAACAGGGACCAGCCCCAGCATTTT
abundance: -; v_gene: TRBV5-5; d_gene: -; j_gene: TRBJ2-5; CDR3aa: CASSLRGSAGSKETQYF; CDR3nt: TGTGCCAGCAGCTTGAGGGGTTCCGCAGGGTCCAAAGAGACCCAGTACTTC
abundance: -; v_gene: TRBV2; d_gene: TRBD1; j_gene: TRBJ2-2; CDR3aa: CASKRDRGGSGELFF; CDR3nt: TGTGCCAGCAAAAGGGACAGGGGTGGGTCCGGGGAGCTGTTTTTT
abundance: -; v_gene: TRBV11-3; d_gene: -; j_gene: TRBJ2-2; CDR3aa: CASSPGPGDTGELFF; CDR3nt: TGTGCCAGCAGCCCGGGGCCAGGGGACACCGGGGAGCTGTTTTTT
abundance: -; v_gene: TRBV6-5; d_gene: -; j_gene: TRBJ1-5; CDR3aa: CASSSQGGVNQPQHF; CDR3nt: TGTGCCAGCAGTTCCCAGGGTGGGGTCAATCAGCCCCAGCATTTT
abundance: few; v_gene: TRBV19; d_gene: -; j_gene: TRBJ1-5; CDR3aa: CASSIDSRGNQPQHF; CDR3nt: TGTGCCAGTAGTATAGATAGCAGGGGCAATCAGCCCCAGCATTTT
abundance: -; v_gene: TRBV28; d_gene: TRBD2; j_gene: TRBJ2-5; CDR3aa: CASSLAGGETQYF; CDR3nt: TGTGCCAGCAGTTTAGCGGGAGGAGAGACCCAGTACTTC
abundance: few; v_gene: TRBV28; d_gene: TRBD2; j_gene: TRBJ2-3; CDR3aa: CASSSQTSGRTDTQYF; CDR3nt: TGTGCCAGCAGTTCGCAGACTAGCGGGAGAACAGATACGCAGTATTTT
abundance: few; v_gene: TRBV10-3; d_gene: TRBD1; j_gene: TRBJ2-7; CDR3aa: CAIKLTGTSYEQYF; CDR3nt: TGTGCCATCAAATTGACAGGGACCTCCTACGAGCAGTACTTC
abundance: few; v_gene: TRBV9; d_gene: -; j_gene: TRBJ1-4; CDR3aa: CASTSTGDNEKLFF; CDR3nt: TGTGCCAGCACCTCGACAGGAGATAATGAAAAACTGTTTTTT
abundance: few; v_gene: TRBV29-1; d_gene: TRBD1; j_gene: TRBJ2-7; CDR3aa: CSVEGTGGYEQYF; CDR3nt: TGCAGCGTTGAGGGGACAGGAGGTTACGAGCAGTACTTC